These 24 T cell receptor beta chains were sequenced from one sample in a study of PD-1 blockade in classical Hodgkin lymphoma. Time point indicated: newly diagnosed, previously untreated cHL patient sample. Assay used: immunoSEQ multiplex PCR; TCRdb lists only in-frame clones, some missing. There are around 50,000 clones in the sample; approximately 91% occur only once, and approximately 4.9% lies in the top ten. Sequencing was done on a sample of peripheral blood mononuclear cells (PBMCs). The receptors originated from a human donor with classical Hodgkin lymphoma.

This chain uses TRBV5-5 with TRBJ1-4, with no clear D. CDR1 and CDR2 from the germline V gene are SGHKS and YYEKEE (reference sequence). The CDR3 is made up of 17 amino acids. Trimming stripped 0 bases from V and 0 bases from J, with 12 bases between. CDR3 region: CASSLAGTVPTNEKLFF. As DNA, the CDR3 is TGTGCCAGCAGCTTGGCCGGTACAGTACCAACTAATGAAAAACTGTTTTTT.

This chain uses TRBV5-1 with TRBJ1-1, with TRBD1 matching 8 bases. This CDR3 has 16 residues. Germline trimming cut 3 bases from V and 5 bases from J; bases unmatched to any gene: 12. In germline, CDR1 is SGHRS, CDR2 YFSETQ. CDR3 region: CASSSLSGQAKTEAFF. DNA of the CDR3: TGCGCCAGCAGCTCCCTTTCGGGACAGGCTAAGACTGAAGCTTTCTTT.

The V gene is TRBV2, the J gene TRBJ2-3, with D possibly TRBD1 on 5 matching bases. Trimming stripped 4 bases from V and 2 bases from J, with 10 bases between. CDR3 length: 14 residues. The germline CDR1 and CDR2 sequences are SNHLY and FYNNEI. CDR3 amino acids: CASSAGIPTDTQYF. The CDR3 nucleotides read TGTGCCAGCAGTGCAGGGATCCCCACAGATACGCAGTATTTT.

The J gene is TRBJ2-1, the V gene TRBV7-8, with TRBD2 matching over 11 bases. The CDR3 runs to 18 residues. The germline V gene encodes CDR1 SGHVS and CDR2 FQNEAQ. J was trimmed by 2 bases and V by 1 base; bases with no gene match: 7. The CDR3 DNA reads TGTGCCAGCAGCTTAGGGCTAGCGGGAGGAGGCACCTACAATGAGCAGTTCTTC. Its protein is CASSLGLAGGGTYNEQFF.

The V gene is TRBV11-2, the J gene TRBJ2-1; D remains unclear. CDR1 is SGHAT, CDR2 FQNNGV, per germline. CDR3 length: 16 residues. V lost 3 bases to trimming and J lost 0 bases, with 12 bases between them. The CDR3 loop reads CASSFLVRSSYNEQFF. The CDR3 DNA is TGTGCCAGCAGCTTTCTAGTGAGGAGCTCCTACAATGAGCAGTTCTTC.

V gene TRBV7-9 combines with J gene TRBJ1-5; D is unclear. The V gene's germline CDR1 is SEHNR and CDR2 FQNEAQ (reference sequence). This CDR3 is 13 amino acids long. V lost 2 bases to trimming and J lost 10 bases, with 12 bases between them. CDR3 nucleotides: TGTGCCAGCAGCTTATCGTCCATAGGACCCCAGCATTTT. Residues: CASSLSSIGPQHF. The full variable domain, its missing parts supplied by reference TRBV7-9 and TRBJ1-5, is DTGVSQNPRHKITKRGQNVTFRCDPISEHNRLYWYRQTLGQGPEFLTYFQNEAQLEKSRLLSDRFSAERPKGSFSTLEIQRTEQGDSAMYLCASSLSSIGPQHFGDGTRLSIL.

The J gene is TRBJ1-6, the V gene TRBV28; TRBD1 matches 8 bases. J was trimmed by 9 bases and V by 6 bases; bases with no gene match: 4. Germline-derived CDR1 and CDR2 are MDHEN and SYDVKM. The CDR3 consists of 13 residues. The CDR3 coding sequence is TGTGCCAGCAGAAGCGACAGGGGTTCACCCCTCCACTTT. Translated, it gives CASRSDRGSPLHF.

The rearrangement joins TRBV18 to TRBJ2-1, with D maybe TRBD2 (6 bases). Germline-derived CDR1 and CDR2 are KGHSH and LQKENI. V was pared by 3 bases and J by 0 bases, with 9 bases between. This CDR3 has 15 residues. The CDR3 is CASSPNGGSYNEQFF. The CDR3 nucleotides are TGTGCCAGCTCACCGAACGGGGGCTCCTACAATGAGCAGTTCTTC.

The rearrangement links TRBV6-5 to TRBJ2-5; the D is unclear. Germline CDR1 MNHEY, CDR2 SVGAGI. The CDR3 has 15 residues. V was shortened by 6 bases and J by 4 bases, with 18 bases between the two germline ends. The CDR3 here is CASSGWKGRGETQYF. The DNA of the CDR3 is TGTGCCAGCAGCGGGTGGAAGGGTCGCGGAGAGACCCAGTACTTC.

The chain employs TRBV18 and TRBJ1-5; no clear D gene. The V end was cut by 2 bases, the J end by 6 bases, with 8 bases between. The germline CDR1 and CDR2 sequences are KGHSH and LQKENI. The CDR3 sequence is 13 residues long. The CDR3 DNA sequence: TGTGCCAGCTCACCAGGAGGTGGTCAGCCCCAGCATTTT. This translates into CASSPGGGQPQHF.

J is TRBJ1-4 and V is TRBV18; D possibly corresponds to TRBD1 (5 bases). The V gene's germline CDR1 is KGHSH and CDR2 LQKENI. Trimming pared 6 bases from V and 5 bases from J, leaving 13 bases between. The CDR3 contains 14 residues. The CDR3 sequence: CASSFDRNNEKLFF. The CDR3 DNA follows: TGTGCCAGCTCCTTCGACAGAAACAATGAAAAACTGTTTTTT. The full variable domain, completed using reference TRBV18 and TRBJ1-4, is NAGVMQNPRHLVRRRGQEARLRCSPMKGHSHVYWYRQLPEEGLKFMVYLQKENIIDESGMPKERFSAEFPKEGPSILRIQQVVRGDSAAYFCASSFDRNNEKLFFGSGTQLSVL.

V and J are TRBV7-6 and TRBJ1-1, with D possibly matching TRBD1 (5 bases). In germline, CDR1 is SGHVS, CDR2 FNYEAQ. The CDR3 covers 13 residues. V was cut by 5 bases and J by 1 base, with 8 bases left in between. The CDR3 DNA reads TGTGCCAGCAGCCGACAGCGGAACACTGAAGCTTTCTTT. Translated, it gives CASSRQRNTEAFF.

The gene calls are TRBV7-2 and TRBJ2-5; D assignment may be TRBD1 or TRBD2 (5 bases each). V gave up 1 base and J gave up 6 bases, with 12 bases separating them. Germline V gene data show CDR1 as SGHTA and CDR2 as FQGNSA. This CDR3 has 14 amino acids. CDR3 in DNA: TGTGCCAGCAGCTTAGTGGACGGGGCGCAGACCCAGTACTTC. Translating gives CASSLVDGAQTQYF. Variable domain in full (rest from reference TRBV7-2 and TRBJ2-5): GAGVSQSPSNKVTEKGKDVELRCDPISGHTALYWYRQSLGQGLEFLIYFQGNSAPDKSGLPSDRFSAERTGGSVSTLTIQRTQQEDSAVYLCASSLVDGAQTQYFGPGTRLLVL.

This chain's CDR3 is CASSKREMVGAHNEQFF. The CDR3 region has the DNA TGTGCCAGCAGCAAACGGGAGATGGTGGGTGCGCACAATGAGCAGTTCTTC. This chain uses TRBV4-2 with TRBJ2-1; the D gene is possibly TRBD2 (6 bases). The CDR3 consists of 17 residues. V dropped 5 bases and J dropped 5 bases, with 22 bases sitting between them. Germline lookup yields CDR1 LGHNA and CDR2 YNFKEQ.

The V gene is TRBV13, the J gene TRBJ1-1; TRBD1 matches at 8 bases. The J segment lost 3 bases and the V segment lost 4 bases, leaving 10 bases of the junction unmatched. CDR1 is PRHDT and CDR2 is FYEKMQ in the germline V gene (reference sequence). This CDR3 spans 16 amino acids. CDR3 in amino acids: CASSSPDRAPDTEAFF. CDR3 nucleotide sequence: TGTGCCAGCAGCTCCCCGGACAGGGCGCCGGACACTGAAGCTTTCTTT.

This rearrangement joins TRBV11-2 to TRBJ2-1, with D perhaps TRBD1 (5 bases). Germline V gene sequence: CDR1 SGHAT, CDR2 FQNNGV. Trimming stripped 4 bases from V and 9 bases from J, with 10 bases between. The CDR3 loop spans 12 amino acids. CDR3 nucleotides: TGTGCCAGCAGCTATCAGGGAAGTGAGCAGTTCTTC. This encodes CASSYQGSEQFF. The full variable domain, rest sourced from reference TRBV11-2 and TRBJ2-1, is EAGVAQSPRYKIIEKRQSVAFWCNPISGHATLYWYQQILGQGPKLLIQFQNNGVVDDSQLPKDRFSAERLKGVDSTLKIQPAKLEDSAVYLCASSYQGSEQFFGPGTRLTVL.

This chain uses TRBV5-1 with TRBJ1-5, with TRBD1 identical over 7 bases. Germline-derived CDR1 and CDR2 are SGHRS and YFSETQ. This CDR3 has 15 residues. V gave up 1 base and J gave up 6 bases; unmatched junction bases: 7. The CDR3 DNA is TGCGCCAGCAGCTTGCGAGGGGGCTCATCTCAGCCCCAGCATTTT. Translated, it gives CASSLRGGSSQPQHF.

This clone turned up a few times. This chain joins TRBV19 and TRBJ1-4; tentatively, D is TRBD1 (5 bases). Germline assignment: CDR1 LNHDA and CDR2 SQIVND (reference sequence). Trimming took 7 bases from V and 0 from J, leaving 6 bases between them. The CDR3 length is 13 residues. For the CDR3, the DNA is TGTGCCAGTACAGGGACAACTAATGAAAAACTGTTTTTT. Translated, it gives CASTGTTNEKLFF.

The count of this clone is one. The rearrangement joins TRBV11-3 to TRBJ1-1; D is possibly TRBD1 (6 bases). The CDR3 consists of 17 residues. Between the trimmed V and J ends, which lost 2 bases and 1 base, there was a span of 17 bases. The germline V gene has CDR1 SGHNT and CDR2 YENEEA. The CDR3 coding sequence is TGTGCCAGCAGCTTAAATTGGGGGGCTTTAAGGAACACTGAAGCTTTCTTT. Protein product: CASSLNWGALRNTEAFF.

The genes are TRBV19 and TRBJ2-2; D ambiguous. The CDR3 totals 14 residues. Germline V CDR1 and CDR2: LNHDA, SQIVND (reference sequence). Trimming stripped 7 bases from V and 5 bases from J, with 14 bases between. CDR3 residues: CASKRDRTTGELFF. DNA of the CDR3: TGTGCCAGTAAAAGGGATAGGACGACCGGGGAGCTGTTTTTT.

The chain employs TRBV5-4 and TRBJ2-5; TRBD2 matches 11 bases. The CDR3 length is 15 residues. Germline assignment: CDR1 SGHNT and CDR2 YYREEE (reference sequence). V shed 0 bases, J shed 5 bases, and the junction held 3 bases outside the gene matches. CDR3 DNA: TGTGCCAGCAGCTTGGGACTAGCGGGACGGGAGACCCAGTACTTC. Translation: CASSLGLAGRETQYF.

This clone was seen just once. The J gene is TRBJ1-3, the V gene TRBV7-3; D is undetermined. Looked up from germline, CDR1 is SGHTA and CDR2 is FQGTGA. CDR3 size: 15 residues. Trimming took off 2 bases at V and 3 bases at J, with 11 bases between the two ends. CDR3 sequence reads: CASSLEGGSGNTIYF. CDR3 coding DNA: TGTGCCAGCAGCTTAGAGGGTGGGAGTGGAAACACCATATATTTT.

V gene TRBV19 combines with J gene TRBJ1-1; 9 bases are shared with TRBD1. The V gene's germline CDR1 is LNHDA and CDR2 SQIVND (reference sequence). V lost 5 bases, J lost 5 bases, and 3 bases stayed unmatched. This CDR3 comprises 13 residues. The CDR3 spells CASSVGTGTEAFF. Written as DNA, the CDR3 is TGTGCCAGTAGTGTAGGGACAGGGACTGAAGCTTTCTTT. The variable domain in full, completed from reference TRBV19 and TRBJ1-1, reads DGGITQSPKYLFRKEGQNVTLSCEQNLNHDAMYWYRQDPGQGLRLIYYSQIVNDFQKGDIAEGYSVSREKKESFPLTVTSAQKNPTAFYLCASSVGTGTEAFFGQGTRLTVV.

The gene calls are TRBV15 and TRBJ2-2, with a tentative D call TRBD2 (6 bases). The CDR3 spans 17 residues. V shed 0 bases and J shed 6 bases, with 17 bases lying between them. From germline, CDR1 is LNHNV and CDR2 YYDKDF (reference sequence). Written as DNA, the CDR3 is TGTGCCACCAGCAGAGATCGTCCAGCGGGTGGAGCCGGGGAGCTGTTTTTT. Amino acids: CATSRDRPAGGAGELFF.